These T cell receptor beta chains were read from a single sample in a study of cytomegalovirus exposure and HLA in healthy donors. Produced via immunoSEQ multiplex PCR; TCRdb's table is partial and in-frame only. The repertoire consists of roughly 200,000 clones, with 10% to 15% occurring once and the leading ten covering approximately 8.4%. The sample was PBMCs. These TCRs come from a man over 45 in good health and CMV-seropositive. Both conserved end residues are part of each CDR3. The order of the fields is J gene, D gene, V gene, clone size, CDR3 protein, CDR3 DNA. The D gene is left open where the match is weak. Not every row has a clone size; where given, it reads once, few, many or a size class.

>TRBJ1-3|NA|TRBV6-5|few
CASRYRNTIYF
TGTGCCAGCAGATATAGAAACACCATATATTTT
>TRBJ2-3|TRBD2|TRBV7-9|NA
CASSLTGGADTQYF
TGTGCCAGCAGCTTAACCGGGGGGGCAGATACGCAGTATTTT
>TRBJ2-4|TRBD1|TRBV19|NA
CASSTPPGTGGNIQYF
TGTGCCAGTAGTACCCCCCCCGGGACAGGGGGAAACATTCAGTACTTC
>TRBJ1-1|NA|TRBV18|few
CASSGRAVEAFF
TGTGCCAGCTCAGGGAGGGCCGTCGAAGCTTTCTTT
>TRBJ1-5|NA|TRBV18|NA
CASSLNQGSNQPQHF
TGTGCCAGCTCACTAAATCAGGGTAGCAATCAGCCCCAGCATTTT
>TRBJ2-4|NA|TRBV18|few
CASSPEQMRVNIQYF
TGTGCCAGCTCACCAGAACAGATGAGGGTAAACATTCAGTACTTC
>TRBJ2-3|NA|TRBV4-3|NA
CASSQASGDTQYF
TGCGCCAGCAGCCAAGCGTCCGGGGATACGCAGTATTTT
>TRBJ1-2|NA|TRBV2|NA
CASGQLYGYTF
TGTGCCAGCGGTCAACTCTATGGCTACACCTTC
>TRBJ2-1|NA|TRBV5-1|NA
CASSYTSSYNEQFF
TGCGCCAGCAGCTACACCAGCTCCTACAATGAGCAGTTCTTC
>TRBJ1-6|NA|TRBV6-5|NA
CASSWGVVNSPLHF
TGTGCCAGCAGTTGGGGAGTGGTAAATTCACCCCTCCACTTT
>TRBJ1-2|TRBD1|TRBV6-1|few
CASRTGQHGYTF
TGTGCCAGCAGGACGGGACAGCATGGCTACACCTTC
>TRBJ1-1|NA|TRBV11-2|NA
CASSLRGSAVSTEAFF
TGTGCCAGCAGCTTAAGAGGGTCCGCGGTGAGCACTGAAGCTTTCTTT
>TRBJ1-4|NA|TRBV15|few
CATAAGGTTPNEKLFF
TGTGCCACCGCGGCGGGGGGGACAACTCCTAATGAAAAACTGTTTTTT
>TRBJ1-5|TRBD1|TRBV19|few
CASSIWQGADQPQHF
TGTGCCAGTAGTATCTGGCAGGGGGCAGATCAGCCCCAGCATTTT
>TRBJ1-1|NA|TRBV11-3|NA
CASSEAVYALRAFF
TGTGCCAGCAGCGAAGCTGTCTATGCTCTGAGGGCTTTCTTT
>TRBJ1-2|NA|TRBV4-3|NA
CASSQAQAVSDGYTF
TGCGCCAGCAGCCAAGCCCAGGCCGTCTCTGATGGCTACACCTTC
>TRBJ1-4|NA|TRBV6-5|NA
CASSFGQGYEKLFF
TGTGCCAGCAGTTTTGGGCAGGGTTACGAAAAACTGTTTTTT
>TRBJ1-1|NA|TRBV28|NA
CASKEGHGTEAFF
TGTGCCAGCAAAGAGGGTCATGGCACTGAAGCTTTCTTT
>TRBJ2-2|TRBD1|TRBV7-2|few
CASSPDRGRTGELFF
TGTGCCAGCAGTCCGGACAGGGGACGCACCGGGGAGCTGTTTTTT
>TRBJ1-2|NA|TRBV6-1|NA
CASSERWRDSGYTF
TGTGCCAGCAGTGAGCGATGGAGGGATTCAGGCTACACCTTC
>TRBJ2-1|TRBD2|TRBV10-3|few
CAISETKGLADIYNEQFF
TGTGCCATCAGTGAGACCAAAGGCCTAGCGGACATCTACAATGAGCAGTTCTTC
>TRBJ2-5|TRBD2|TRBV27|NA
CASRLAGQETQYF
TGTGCCAGCCGATTAGCGGGACAAGAGACCCAGTACTTC
>TRBJ2-5|TRBD2|TRBV9|NA
CASSVATSGGQETQYF
TGTGCCAGCAGCGTAGCTACTAGCGGGGGTCAAGAGACCCAGTACTTC
>TRBJ1-6|NA|TRBV5-6|few
CASSSRGGSPLHF
TGTGCCAGCAGCTCCAGGGGTGGTTCACCCCTCCACTTT
>TRBJ2-4|NA|TRBV5-8|NA
CASSGQGLAKNIQYF
TGTGCCAGCAGCGGCCAGGGTCTAGCCAAAAACATTCAGTACTTC
>TRBJ1-5|TRBD1|TRBV6-6|few
CASLDREWNQPQHF
TGTGCCTCTCTGGACAGGGAGTGGAATCAGCCCCAGCATTTT
>TRBJ2-2|TRBD1|TRBV4-3|few
CASSHSYRGDTGELFF
TGCGCCAGCAGCCATAGTTACAGGGGTGATACCGGGGAGCTGTTTTTT
>TRBJ2-5|NA|TRBV7-2|few
CASKGDEQETQYF
TGTGCCAGCAAAGGGGATGAACAAGAGACCCAGTACTTC
>TRBJ1-2|TRBD1|TRBV29-1|few
CSVQNFLTGAGGYTF
TGCAGCGTTCAAAACTTCCTGACAGGGGCGGGTGGCTACACCTTC